The 24 T cell receptor beta chains presented below share a single source sample, sequenced in a study of radiotherapy plus CTLA-4 blockade in lung cancer. Generated by immunoSEQ multiplex PCR, the TCRdb table keeps only in-frame clones and is missing some. The sample lists around 80,000 clones; 70% to 85% were seen once. The sequencing here drew on peripheral blood, taken from a patient treated with radiotherapy plus ipilimumab. The receptors were gathered from a human donor with non-small cell lung cancer whose response to radiotherapy plus ipilimumab could not be evaluated.

V gene TRBV5-1 combines with J gene TRBJ1-2; 10 bases fit TRBD1. This CDR3 has 14 residues. With V trimmed by 4 bases and J by 7 bases, 7 bases remained unmatched. The germline V gene has CDR1 SGHRS and CDR2 YFSETQ. The CDR3 loop reads CASSRGTGDAGYTF. The DNA of the CDR3 is TGCGCCAGCAGCCGGGGGACAGGGGACGCTGGCTACACCTTC. The whole variable domain, filled in from reference TRBV5-1 and TRBJ1-2, reads KAGVTQTPRYLIKTRGQQVTLSCSPISGHRSVSWYQQTPGQGLQFLFEYFSETQRNKGNFPGRFSGRQFSNSRSEMNVSTLELGDSALYLCASSRGTGDAGYTFGSGTRLTVV.

This clone showed up just a few times. The J gene is TRBJ2-5, the V gene TRBV5-4; TRBD2 matches at 16 bases. V gave up 4 bases and J gave up 5 bases; unmatched junction bases: 5. Per the germline V gene, CDR1 is SGHNT and CDR2 is YYREEE (reference sequence). The CDR3 has 16 amino acids. The CDR3 loop reads CASSRGLAGGFETQYF. The DNA of the CDR3 is TGTGCCAGCAGCCGGGGACTAGCGGGAGGGTTTGAGACCCAGTACTTC.

A few counts support this clone. The rearrangement joins TRBV2 to TRBJ1-4, with D possibly TRBD1 on 6 matching bases. Trimming took 3 bases from V and 7 from J, leaving 9 bases between them. The CDR3 covers 13 residues. Germline V gives CDR1 SNHLY, CDR2 FYNNEI. The CDR3 bases are TGTGCCAGCAGTGAGGCAGGGGTTGAAAAACTGTTTTTT. Amino acid sequence: CASSEAGVEKLFF.

The chain employs TRBV5-6 and TRBJ2-3; D remains unclear. V was clipped by 1 base and J by 5 bases, with 8 bases between them. Germline V gene lookup returns CDR1 SGHDT and CDR2 YYEEEE. This CDR3 region has 13 residues. In nucleotides, the CDR3 is TGTGCCAGCAGCTTGATTACTCGAGATACGCAGTATTTT. Its translation: CASSLITRDTQYF.

The rearrangement links TRBV6-5 to TRBJ2-1; D is uncertain. The CDR3 length is 14 residues. Trimming cost V 2 bases and J 8 bases, with 13 bases left between them. Germline V gives CDR1 MNHEY, CDR2 SVGAGI. This CDR3 reads CASSYRSAGDEQFF. The CDR3 DNA sequence: TGTGCCAGCAGTTACAGGTCAGCAGGCGATGAGCAGTTCTTC.

The CDR3 DNA is TGTGCCAGCAGCCCACTGGGGGGGCTGAACACCGGGGAGCTGTTTTTT. Amino acid sequence: CASSPLGGLNTGELFF. This chain connects TRBV7-2 to TRBJ2-2; tentative D call: TRBD2 (7 bases). CDR1 is SGHTA and CDR2 is FQGNSA in the germline V gene. This CDR3 is built from 16 residues. Trimming took off 5 bases at V and 1 base at J, with 14 bases between the two ends.

V is TRBV4-1 and J is TRBJ2-7; TRBD2 aligns across 7 bases. The CDR3 contains 16 residues. Germline CDR1 MGHRA, CDR2 YSYEKL. J lost 0 bases, V lost 5 bases, and 10 bases had no gene match. CDR3 in amino acids: CASSLLAQRSSYEQYF. The CDR3 DNA follows: TGCGCCAGCAGCTTACTAGCGCAAAGGAGCTCCTACGAGCAGTACTTC.

The V gene is TRBV30, the J gene TRBJ1-2; D is uncertain. Trimming stripped 4 bases from V and 0 bases from J, with 9 bases between. CDR1 and CDR2 from the germline V gene are GTSNPN and SVGIG (reference sequence). The CDR3 runs to 13 residues. CDR3 sequence: CAWTPDSNYGYTF. The CDR3 DNA follows: TGTGCCTGGACACCGGACTCTAACTATGGCTACACCTTC.

This clone was counted between two and nine times. The chain combines TRBV11-2 with TRBJ2-7; D gene unclear. This CDR3 has 12 residues. The germline CDR1 and CDR2 sequences are SGHAT and FQNNGV. V was trimmed by 4 bases and J by 6 bases, leaving 10 bases between them. CDR3 residues: CASSWIATEQYF. CDR3 DNA: TGTGCCAGCAGCTGGATAGCCACCGAGCAGTACTTC.

The chain is built from TRBV14 and TRBJ2-7, with a weak D call TRBD1 (6 bases). V was trimmed by 4 bases and J by 2 bases, leaving 15 bases between them. Germline-derived CDR1 and CDR2 are SGHDN and FVKESK. This CDR3 has 15 residues. CDR3 protein: CASSPTRDNTYEQYF. DNA of the CDR3: TGTGCCAGCAGCCCCACCCGGGACAACACCTACGAGCAGTACTTC. Full variable domain (rest looked up from reference TRBV14 and TRBJ2-7): EAGVTQFPSHSVIEKGQTVTLRCDPISGHDNLYWYRRVMGKEIKFLLHFVKESKQDESGMPNNRFLAERTGGTYSTLKVQPAELEDSGVYFCASSPTRDNTYEQYFGPGTRLTVT.

This chain uses TRBV28 with TRBJ1-4; 9 positions agree with TRBD1. The V gene end was trimmed by 6 bases and the J gene end by 11 bases; junction bases not matched to a gene: 4. The germline CDR1 and CDR2 sequences are MDHEN and SYDVKM. This CDR3 has 12 amino acids. The CDR3 sequence is CASRQGARKLFF. Written as DNA, the CDR3 is TGTGCCAGCAGACAGGGGGCACGGAAACTGTTTTTT.

This sequence joins TRBV5-4 and TRBJ1-1, with 7 bases matching TRBD1. CDR1 and CDR2 (germline): SGHNT, YYREEE (reference sequence). The length of the CDR3 is 14 residues. Trimming at V came to 6 bases and at J to 4 bases, leaving 9 bases not matched to a gene. The CDR3 is CASNLDRVSTEAFF. The DNA for the CDR3 is TGTGCCAGCAACCTAGACAGGGTAAGCACTGAAGCTTTCTTT.

The chain recombines TRBV4-1 with TRBJ2-3; D not resolved. Germline-derived CDR1 and CDR2 are MGHRA and YSYEKL. V was trimmed by 1 base and J by 0 bases, leaving 11 bases between them. The CDR3 totals 16 residues. This chain's CDR3 is CASSQVPGRSTDTQYF. The CDR3 DNA sequence: TGCGCCAGCAGCCAAGTGCCTGGCAGAAGCACAGATACGCAGTATTTT.

V and J are TRBV4-1 and TRBJ2-4; no reliable D call. CDR1 is MGHRA and CDR2 is YSYEKL in the germline V gene. Trimming removed 0 bases from V and 6 bases from J, with 9 bases in between. CDR3 length: 14 residues. This CDR3 reads CASSQDSPRNIQYF. The CDR3 region has the DNA TGCGCCAGCAGCCAAGATAGCCCCAGAAACATTCAGTACTTC.

The rearrangement uses TRBV2 and TRBJ2-1; the match to TRBD1 covers 7 bases. Germline CDR1 SNHLY, CDR2 FYNNEI. This CDR3 is built from 13 residues. The trim removed 7 bases at V and 4 bases at J, leaving 4 bases unmatched. CDR3: CASKQGPYNEQFF. The CDR3 nucleotides read TGTGCCAGCAAACAGGGGCCTTACAATGAGCAGTTCTTC.

This clone was seen a handful of times. V usage is TRBV28 and J usage is TRBJ1-2; D not certain. The CDR3 runs 15 residues. Germline CDR1 reads MDHEN; CDR2 reads SYDVKM. V lost 3 bases and J 0 bases, leaving 11 bases between the germline ends. For the CDR3, the DNA is TGTGCCAGCAGTTTGGTACTCATCCCTAACTATGGCTACACCTTC. This sequence encodes CASSLVLIPNYGYTF.

This sequence joins TRBV28 and TRBJ2-7; tentative D call: TRBD1 (5 bases). The CDR3 length is 14 residues. The germline CDR1 and CDR2 sequences are MDHEN and SYDVKM. The V end was cut by 3 bases, the J end by 2 bases, with 11 bases between. CDR3 sequence reads: CASSFSTEPYEQYF. The CDR3 coding sequence is TGTGCCAGCAGTTTTTCGACAGAGCCCTACGAGCAGTACTTC.

As DNA, the CDR3 is TGTGCCAGCAGGCTTGGAGGATATAGCAATCAGCCCCAGCATTTT. Amino acids: CASRLGGYSNQPQHF. This sequence joins TRBV6-1 and TRBJ1-5; D ambiguous. This CDR3 comprises 15 residues. With 6 bases removed from V and 0 bases from J, the gap between germline ends came to 12 bases. Germline V gene lookup returns CDR1 MNHNS and CDR2 SASEGT.

The chain employs TRBV7-7 and TRBJ2-5; TRBD2 matches 14 bases. The CDR3 extends over 17 amino acids. With V trimmed by 4 bases and J by 5 bases, 9 bases remained unmatched. From germline, CDR1 is SSHAT and CDR2 FNYEAQ (reference sequence). CDR3 nucleotide sequence: TGTGCCAGCAGCTCTATCCCTCGGACTAGCGGGGGGGAGACCCAGTACTTC. Amino acids: CASSSIPRTSGGETQYF.

The chain joins TRBV7-2 to TRBJ2-7; D not resolved. The germline V gene encodes CDR1 SGHTA and CDR2 FQGNSA. Trimming pared 4 bases from V and 3 bases from J, leaving 7 bases between. The CDR3 consists of 12 residues. DNA of the CDR3: TGTGCCAGCAGCTCCCCTTTCTACGAGCAGTACTTC. It yields the protein CASSSPFYEQYF.

The chain combines TRBV10-3 with TRBJ2-1; possibly TRBD2 for D (6 bases). CDR3 length: 16 amino acids. V was trimmed by 2 bases and J by 0 bases, leaving 11 bases between them. Germline V CDR1 and CDR2: ENHRY, SYGVKD. The CDR3 loop is CAISEPSSVSYNEQFF. In nucleotides, the CDR3 is TGTGCCATCAGTGAGCCCTCTAGCGTCTCCTACAATGAGCAGTTCTTC.

The V gene is TRBV14, the J gene TRBJ1-1; tentative D call: TRBD1 (6 bases). Trimming removed 1 base at V and 4 bases at J, with 13 bases between. Germline CDR1 reads SGHDN; CDR2 reads FVKESK. CDR3 length: 15 amino acids. The CDR3 protein is CASSQGGGASTEAFF. In nucleotides, the CDR3 is TGTGCCAGCAGCCAAGGTGGGGGGGCTAGCACTGAAGCTTTCTTT.

The chain combines TRBV27 with TRBJ1-1, with 7 bases lining up with TRBD1. V lost 6 bases and J lost 1; bases outside the gene matches: 8. CDR1 is MNHEY, CDR2 SMNVEV, per germline (reference sequence). The CDR3 contains 15 residues. CDR3 in DNA: TGTGCCAGCAGGAAATGGGACAGCCGGAACACTGAAGCTTTCTTT. Translated, it gives CASRKWDSRNTEAFF.

The rearrangement uses TRBV9 and TRBJ2-7, with D possibly being TRBD1 (8 bases). CDR1 and CDR2 from the germline V gene are SGDLS and YYNGEE. V was trimmed by 3 bases and J by 6 bases, leaving 25 bases between them. This CDR3 comprises 17 residues. CDR3 in DNA: TGTGCCAGCAGCGAGCTACGGACAGGGCGGGGGTTCGGCGAGCAGTACTTC. Its protein product is CASSELRTGRGFGEQYF.